This entry is about one T cell receptor beta chain. The antigen this receptor binds is unknown. No base qualities exist here, and no much larger clone lies one base off it. To identify antigen-specific CD4+ T cell clonotypes by their expansion, the ViraFEST assay first stimulated PBMC with viral peptide pools and then applied TCR sequencing. After less than eleven days of culture, CD4+ T cells were isolated with the EasySep CD4+ T cell isolation kit. None of the healthy vaccine recipients had a prior SARS-CoV-2 infection, which was confirmed by nucleocapsid antibody tests that came back negative both before and after vaccination. Approximately 2 million PBMC per well were cultured in IMDM with 5% human AB serum, 10 IU/ml IL-2 and gentamicin, plus 10 ug/ml peptides. Half of the culture medium was replaced with fresh IL-2-containing medium on days 3 and 7. Each peptide stimulation condition was cultured in triplicate wells unless otherwise noted. PBMC were separated from whole blood using Ficoll-Paque Plus gradient centrifugation and were then either cryopreserved at -140C or used fresh. The spike proteins of SARS-CoV-2 and of the common cold coronaviruses HCoV-NL63, HCoV-OC43 and HCoV-229E were spanned by overlapping peptide pools. The QIAamp micro DNA kit was used to extract genomic DNA from the cultured CD4+ T cells.

The sample is drawn from a study of vaccination effects on CD4 cells after COVID-19 (dated by TCRdb to between 2021 and 2024). The study in broad terms: Participants received two doses of either the BNT162b2 or the mRNA-1273 mRNA SARS-CoV-2 vaccine. Altogether, around ten COVID-19 convalescent patients and several SARS-CoV-2-naive healthy vaccine recipients made up the full study. The study compared SARS-CoV-2 spike-specific CD4+ TCR repertoires before and after mRNA vaccination in COVID-19 convalescent patients and infection-naive vaccine recipients. Cultures from other donors in the study were sequenced using the Oncomine TCR Beta short-read assay on an Illumina iSeq 100. Results the study describes overall, beyond this receptor: Both infection-induced and vaccine-induced clones contracted markedly at late post-vaccination timepoints, which is consistent with waning T cell responses. In healthy vaccine recipients, vaccine-induced clones were almost all SARS-CoV-2 mono-reactive, with only 1 of 255 being cross-reactive with common cold coronaviruses. The study was limited by a small number of convalescent patients, and early post-infection timepoints were lacking.

Preparation of the library involved the immunoSEQ multiplex PCR assay. DNA from the cultured and isolated CD4+ T cells underwent TCR beta CDR3 sequencing. As for how the authors treated the data: Non-productive TCR sequences were discarded, and reads were trimmed to the CDR3 region, with only CDR3s of 7 or more amino acids retained. The MANAFEST web app was used to identify antigen-specific clonotypes by comparing expansion in peptide wells with expansion in reference cultures. For clones to be considered positive, expansion at FDR<0.05 versus reference and all other wells, an odds ratio above 5, and a frequency above 0.1% in two replicate wells were required. A clonotype was defined as cross-reactive if the clonotype was significantly expanded both in SARS-CoV-2 spike wells and in at least one common cold coronavirus spike condition. Levenshtein distance calculated with the stringdist R package was used to assess CDR3 similarity, and unrooted trees were constructed with ape in R 3.6.1. The table comes from immuneACCESS by way of TCRdb, which keeps in-frame sequences with V and J called. Part of the clones is missing from these tables; in studies checked, under half for an unresolved V gene and the rest for unknown reasons. The V and J calls and clone size were taken over from that table, and D and trimming were inferred from the DNA. The sample table contains approximately 40,000 clones; only one count was recorded for 55% to 75% of them. In total, the top ten clones hold approximately 24% of the sample.

V lost 3 bases and J lost 7 bases; the stretch between them is 7 bases long. Sequences LNHDA (CDR1) and SQIVND (CDR2) are obtained from the germline V gene (reference sequence). From the cysteine up to the phenylalanine, the CDR3 has a length of 12 residues. The only DNA kept is the CDR3, 36 bases in frame from the first base. This sequence originates from a human donor who received a COVID-19 vaccine. This specimen consisted of CD4+ T cells from PBMCs cultured with SARS-CoV-2 spike peptides, obtained before COVID-19 vaccination. This specimen's cell subset or site label, interpreted: SARS-CoV-2 spike overlapping peptide pool stimulation. The chain is made from TRBV19 and TRBJ1-5; the D gene is not confidently resolved. The CDR3 has the sequence CASSIRGQPQHF. Read as DNA, the sequence is TGTGCCAGTAGTATTCGGGGACAGCCCCAGCATTTT.